This T cell receptor (beta chain) originates from a study of memory CD4+ T cells and cytomegalovirus serostatus. Repertoires were generated with immunoSEQ multiplex PCR, while TCRdb's copy carries only in-frame clones and drops some. The sample holds nearly 50,000 clones, roughly 78% seen once. Germline V gene data show CDR1 as MGHRA and CDR2 as YSYEKL. This CDR3 comprises 15 residues. The ends were cut back, 1 base at V and 7 bases at J, with 16 bases in the middle. Single viable CD3+CD4+CD8-CD45RO+ cells were sorted as the memory CD4+ T cells. The count of this clone is one. This clonotype was obtained from an adult in good health and CMV-seronegative. V gene TRBV4-1 combines with J gene TRBJ1-2, with D possibly matching TRBD1 (5 bases). The sequencing sample was made of memory CD4+ T cells from blood. The CDR3 protein is CASSQVGAGLSGYTF. The CDR3 DNA sequence: TGCGCCAGCAGCCAAGTAGGGGCAGGGTTGAGTGGCTACACCTTC.